These T cell receptor beta chains were read from a single sample in a study of cytomegalovirus exposure and HLA in healthy donors. Clones were sequenced by immunoSEQ multiplex PCR, and TCRdb holds only the in-frame ones, with some missing. This sample's table reports 140,000 to 150,000 clones. The sequenced sample was PBMCs. The receptor set was obtained from a woman between 50 and 59 years old in good health and CMV-seronegative. Both conserved end residues are trimmed from each CDR3.

>TRBV27|TRBJ1-2|12
ASSPHSDSSGYT
>TRBV15|TRBJ1-1|12
ATSRQGAGTEAF
>TRBV27|TRBJ1-5|12
ASSRTGAVQPQH
>TRBV9|TRBJ1-2|14
ASSARNEQGDYGYT
>TRBV20-1|TRBJ1-1|9
SARDRNEAF
>TRBV5-1|TRBJ2-2|14
ASSPGQGPHTGELF
>TRBV6-1|TRBJ1-3|12
ASPGGSSGNTIY
>TRBV10-2|TRBJ1-4|12
ASSDGRKGEKLF
>TRBV30|TRBJ2-7|11
AWSGVDRVEQY
>TRBV19|TRBJ1-1|11
ASSAWTDTEAF
>TRBV28|TRBJ1-1|11
ASRLRGFTEAF
>TRBV7-2|TRBJ1-2|14
ASSLGGQGALKGYT
>TRBV4-1|TRBJ2-5|10
ASSQEYGTQY
>TRBV28|TRBJ1-1|10
ASSLQGRKAF
>TRBV5-6|TRBJ2-7|12
ASSLGGSSYEQY
>TRBV7-9|TRBJ2-7|11
ASSLVSSYEQY
>TRBV4-2|TRBJ2-7|14
ASSQDRAADSYEQY
>TRBV28|TRBJ2-7|13
ASTLGGLALDEQY
>TRBV5-6|TRBJ2-7|11
ASSLGSTYEQY
>TRBV19|TRBJ1-5|13
ASSMILSSNQPQH
>TRBV6-5|TRBJ2-7|12
ASSDWTGSNEQY
>TRBV4-1|TRBJ2-1|14
ASSQDAASTYNEQF
>TRBV14|TRBJ1-1|12
ASSLPDRVTEAF
>TRBV4-3|TRBJ1-3|12
ASSHGADGNTIY
>TRBV4-1|TRBJ1-5|12
ASSGDRRNQPQH
>TRBV5-1|TRBJ2-5|12
ASSYRGEGETQY
>TRBV18|TRBJ2-7|12
ASSPQGSRDEQY
>TRBV11-2|TRBJ2-2|15
ASSLGTGVLNTGELF
>TRBV7-3|TRBJ2-2|14
ASSQHRGPGTGELF
>TRBV9|TRBJ1-1|17
ASSVATRPHIVSRTEAF
>TRBV18|TRBJ2-5|14
ASSPTGQGALETQY
>TRBV30|TRBJ2-5|10
AWSWSGETQY
>TRBV6-6|TRBJ2-3|11
ASSLISGDTQY
>TRBV7-9|TRBJ2-7|13
ASSPLGTGIYEQY
>TRBV7-2|TRBJ2-1|15
ASSLTARGGSYNEQF
>TRBV28|TRBJ2-3|12
ASSLFQSTDTQY
>TRBV5-1|TRBJ2-2|14
ASSLMGRADTGELF
>TRBV7-2|TRBJ2-7|12
ASSFGQGGREQY
>TRBV5-1|TRBJ1-1|12
ASSLDRATPEAF
>TRBV2|TRBJ1-2|8
ASRAYGYT
>TRBV5-4|TRBJ1-2|10
ASSLAVVGYT
>TRBV9|TRBJ2-1|13
ASSVRAGASDEQF
>TRBV5-4|TRBJ2-2|13
ASSFWDRGSGELF
>TRBV5-1|TRBJ2-3|16
ASSFRAGGKSSTDTQY
>TRBV30|TRBJ2-3|9
ACTGVDTQY
>TRBV21-1|TRBJ2-2|17
ASSKEGEMGNLNTGELF
>TRBV5-1|TRBJ1-1|12
ASSLVQANTEAF
>TRBV7-9|TRBJ2-1|15
ASSGAGVTAYYNEQF
>TRBV18|TRBJ2-3|14
ASSPGRSSSTDTQY
>TRBV7-8|TRBJ1-5|14
ASSLVGGYSNQPQH
>TRBV14|TRBJ2-3|13
ASSLRTGVTDTQY
>TRBV7-9|TRBJ1-2|12
ASSLDGANYGYT
>TRBV18|TRBJ2-3|12
ASSLTGFTDTQY
>TRBV2|TRBJ1-2|12
ASSDQGARYGYT
>TRBV28|TRBJ1-4|12
ASSLVSHNEKLF
>TRBV10-2|TRBJ2-7|12
ASSGTSGAYEQY
>TRBV28|TRBJ2-3|14
ASSQETSFPPDTQY
>TRBV5-1|TRBJ1-5|13
ASSLAGSISQPQH
>TRBV7-9|TRBJ2-5|11
ASSSGQEGTQY